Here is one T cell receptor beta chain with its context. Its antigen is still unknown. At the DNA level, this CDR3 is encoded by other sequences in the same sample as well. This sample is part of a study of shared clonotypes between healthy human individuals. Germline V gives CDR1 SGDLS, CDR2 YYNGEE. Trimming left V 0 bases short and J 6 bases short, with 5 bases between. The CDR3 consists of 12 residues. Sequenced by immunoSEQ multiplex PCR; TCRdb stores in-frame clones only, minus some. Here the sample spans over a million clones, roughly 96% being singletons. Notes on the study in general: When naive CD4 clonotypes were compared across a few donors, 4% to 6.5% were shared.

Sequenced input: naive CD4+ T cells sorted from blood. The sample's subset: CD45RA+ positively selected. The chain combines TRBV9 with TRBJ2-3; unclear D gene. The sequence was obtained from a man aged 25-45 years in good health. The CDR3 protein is CASSVALDTQYF. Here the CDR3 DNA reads TGTGCCAGCAGCGTAGCTTTGGATACGCAGTATTTT.